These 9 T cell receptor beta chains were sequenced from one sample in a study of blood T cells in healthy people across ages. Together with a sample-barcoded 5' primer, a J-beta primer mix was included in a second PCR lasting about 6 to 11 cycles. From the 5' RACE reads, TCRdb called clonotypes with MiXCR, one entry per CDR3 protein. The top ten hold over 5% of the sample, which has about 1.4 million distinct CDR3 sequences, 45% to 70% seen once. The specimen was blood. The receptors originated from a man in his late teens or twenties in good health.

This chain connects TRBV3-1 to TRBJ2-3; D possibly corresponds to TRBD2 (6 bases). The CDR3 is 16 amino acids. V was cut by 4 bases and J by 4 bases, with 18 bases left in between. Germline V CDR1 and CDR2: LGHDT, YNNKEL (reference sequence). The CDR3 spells CASSRSGGGAADTQYF. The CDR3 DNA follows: TGTGCCAGCAGCCGATCCGGTGGCGGGGCGGCAGATACGCAGTATTTT.

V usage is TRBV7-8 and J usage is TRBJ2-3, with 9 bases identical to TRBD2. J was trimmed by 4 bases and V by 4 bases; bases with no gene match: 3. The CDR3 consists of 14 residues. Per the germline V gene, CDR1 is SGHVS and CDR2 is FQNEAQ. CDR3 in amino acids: CASSSVAGADTQYF. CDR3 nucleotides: TGTGCCAGCAGCTCAGTAGCGGGAGCAGATACGCAGTATTTT.

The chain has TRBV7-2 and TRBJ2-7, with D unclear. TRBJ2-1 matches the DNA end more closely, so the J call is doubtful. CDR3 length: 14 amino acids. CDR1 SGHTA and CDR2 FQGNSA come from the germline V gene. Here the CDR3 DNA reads TGTGCCAGCAGCTTTGGACGGGTTTCGAATGAGCAGTTCTTC. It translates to CASSFGRVSNEQFF.

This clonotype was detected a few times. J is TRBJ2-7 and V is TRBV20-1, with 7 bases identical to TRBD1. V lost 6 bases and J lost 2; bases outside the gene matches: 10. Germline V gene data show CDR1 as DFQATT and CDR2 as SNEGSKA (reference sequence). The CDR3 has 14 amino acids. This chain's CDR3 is CSAKDRQSPYEQYF. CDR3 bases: TGCAGTGCCAAGGACAGGCAATCTCCCTACGAGCAGTACTTC.

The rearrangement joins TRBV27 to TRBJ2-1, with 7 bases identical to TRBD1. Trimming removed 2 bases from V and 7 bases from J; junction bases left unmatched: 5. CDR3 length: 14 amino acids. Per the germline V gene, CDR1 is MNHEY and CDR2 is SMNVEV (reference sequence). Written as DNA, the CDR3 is TGTGCCAGCAGTTTAACAGGGGTAAAGAATGAGCAGTTCTTC. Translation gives CASSLTGVKNEQFF.

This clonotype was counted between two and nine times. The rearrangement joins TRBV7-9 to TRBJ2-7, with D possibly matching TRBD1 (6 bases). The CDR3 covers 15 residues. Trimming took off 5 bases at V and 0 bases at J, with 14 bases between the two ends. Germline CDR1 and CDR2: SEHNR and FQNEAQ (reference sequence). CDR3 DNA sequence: TGTGCCAGCAGCATGGACAGTACGAGCTCCTACGAGCAGTACTTC. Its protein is CASSMDSTSSYEQYF.

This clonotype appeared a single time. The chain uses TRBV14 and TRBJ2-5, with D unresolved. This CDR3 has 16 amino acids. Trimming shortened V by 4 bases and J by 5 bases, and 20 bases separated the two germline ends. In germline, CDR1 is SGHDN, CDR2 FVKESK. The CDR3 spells CASSPHGAYLIETQYF. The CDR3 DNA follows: TGTGCCAGCAGCCCCCACGGAGCGTACCTGATTGAGACCCAGTACTTC.

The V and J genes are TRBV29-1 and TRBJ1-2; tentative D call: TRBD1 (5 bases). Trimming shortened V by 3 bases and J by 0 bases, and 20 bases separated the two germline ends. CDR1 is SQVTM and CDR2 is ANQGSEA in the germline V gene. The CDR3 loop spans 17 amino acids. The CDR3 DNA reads TGCAGCGTTGAGACAGTCCCTGAAGCAGGTACTAACTATGGCTACACCTTC. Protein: CSVETVPEAGTNYGYTF.

CDR3 sequence (DNA): TGTGCCACCAGCAGAGATCGGATAACCACAGATACGCAGTATTTT. It specifies CATSRDRITTDTQYF. This chain links TRBV15 with TRBJ2-3; D gene ambiguous. The CDR3 totals 15 residues. CDR1 LNHNV and CDR2 YYDKDF come from the germline V gene (reference sequence). The V end lost 0 bases, the J end lost 2 bases, and 9 bases lay between the germline ends.